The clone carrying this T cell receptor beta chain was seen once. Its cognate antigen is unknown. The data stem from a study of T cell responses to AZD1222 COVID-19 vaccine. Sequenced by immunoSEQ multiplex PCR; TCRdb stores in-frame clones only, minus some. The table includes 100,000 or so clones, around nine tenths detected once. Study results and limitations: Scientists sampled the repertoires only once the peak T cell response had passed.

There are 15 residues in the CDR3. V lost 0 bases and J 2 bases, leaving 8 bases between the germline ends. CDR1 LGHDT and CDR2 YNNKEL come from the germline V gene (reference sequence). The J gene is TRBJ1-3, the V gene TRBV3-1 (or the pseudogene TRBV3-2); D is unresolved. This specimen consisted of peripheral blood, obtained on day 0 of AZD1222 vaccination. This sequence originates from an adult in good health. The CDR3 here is CASSQDYGAGNTIYF. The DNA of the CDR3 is TGTGCCAGCAGCCAAGATTACGGAGCTGGAAACACCATATATTTT.